A selection of T cell receptor beta chains follows, all from one sample in a study of T cell responses to AZD1222 COVID-19 vaccine. TCRdb's table, derived via immunoSEQ multiplex PCR, lists solely in-frame clones and lacks some. Counted here are some 150,000 clones, about 82% occurring once; the ten biggest clones make up 7.9%. The specimen comprised peripheral blood, sampled 28 days after the second dose of the MenACWY control vaccine. The receptor source for this set is an adult who received the MenACWY meningococcal vaccine as a control. Each CDR3 is given without its conserved first and last residue. The D gene is left open where the match is weak.

CDR3 length: 13; V gene: TRBV5-1; D gene: .; CDR3 protein: ASSLTGPLVDEQF
CDR3 length: 12; V gene: TRBV7-8; D gene: TRBD1; CDR3 protein: ASSPRQGASSEF
CDR3 length: 12; V gene: TRBV9; D gene: .; CDR3 protein: ASRLGPSNTEAF
CDR3 length: 11; V gene: TRBV3-1/TRBV3-2; D gene: .; CDR3 protein: ASSLRSDTEAF
CDR3 length: 14; V gene: TRBV16; D gene: .; CDR3 protein: ASSPHRRESGNTIY
CDR3 length: 14; V gene: TRBV27; D gene: TRBD1; CDR3 protein: ASSPQSGTGINEQF
CDR3 length: 11; V gene: TRBV9; D gene: .; CDR3 protein: ASSVVWGTEAF
CDR3 length: 11; V gene: TRBV5-1; D gene: .; CDR3 protein: ASSLIPGNTIY
CDR3 length: 16; V gene: TRBV7-3; D gene: TRBD2; CDR3 protein: ASSSPLRGGPSYNEQF
CDR3 length: 11; V gene: TRBV2; D gene: .; CDR3 protein: ASIGDGNSPLH
CDR3 length: 12; V gene: TRBV9; D gene: .; CDR3 protein: ASSADVINTEAF
CDR3 length: 11; V gene: TRBV19; D gene: TRBD2; CDR3 protein: ASSRGEGNEQF
CDR3 length: 13; V gene: TRBV27; D gene: .; CDR3 protein: ASSLSTGGVYGYT
CDR3 length: 13; V gene: TRBV11-3; D gene: TRBD2; CDR3 protein: ASSSPGLADYEQY
CDR3 length: 10; V gene: TRBV11-2; D gene: TRBD1; CDR3 protein: ASSAGTAEAF
CDR3 length: 14; V gene: TRBV5-1; D gene: TRBD2; CDR3 protein: ASSLALRGGIDTQY
CDR3 length: 10; V gene: TRBV29-1; D gene: .; CDR3 protein: SVSTFNYGYT
CDR3 length: 12; V gene: TRBV5-1; D gene: TRBD1; CDR3 protein: ASSLSGTDYGYT
CDR3 length: 15; V gene: TRBV5-4; D gene: TRBD1; CDR3 protein: ASSLTGTGRALVAQY
CDR3 length: 11; V gene: TRBV11-3; D gene: .; CDR3 protein: ASSAHLGDTQY
CDR3 length: 11; V gene: TRBV5-6; D gene: .; CDR3 protein: ASSWTPNYGYT
CDR3 length: 14; V gene: TRBV5-1; D gene: .; CDR3 protein: ASSTGGTVYQETQY
CDR3 length: 12; V gene: TRBV29-1; D gene: .; CDR3 protein: SVTQGPAGSPLH
CDR3 length: 10; V gene: TRBV27; D gene: .; CDR3 protein: ASRGEGNEQF
CDR3 length: 11; V gene: TRBV27; D gene: .; CDR3 protein: ASRTGPNSPLH
CDR3 length: 13; V gene: TRBV6-5; D gene: TRBD2; CDR3 protein: ASRPNRDYQETQY
CDR3 length: 13; V gene: TRBV4-1; D gene: .; CDR3 protein: ASSQSDGQNYGYT
CDR3 length: 13; V gene: TRBV5-6; D gene: .; CDR3 protein: ASREFQGRGTEAF
CDR3 length: 11; V gene: TRBV29-1; D gene: TRBD2; CDR3 protein: SVVGTISYEQY